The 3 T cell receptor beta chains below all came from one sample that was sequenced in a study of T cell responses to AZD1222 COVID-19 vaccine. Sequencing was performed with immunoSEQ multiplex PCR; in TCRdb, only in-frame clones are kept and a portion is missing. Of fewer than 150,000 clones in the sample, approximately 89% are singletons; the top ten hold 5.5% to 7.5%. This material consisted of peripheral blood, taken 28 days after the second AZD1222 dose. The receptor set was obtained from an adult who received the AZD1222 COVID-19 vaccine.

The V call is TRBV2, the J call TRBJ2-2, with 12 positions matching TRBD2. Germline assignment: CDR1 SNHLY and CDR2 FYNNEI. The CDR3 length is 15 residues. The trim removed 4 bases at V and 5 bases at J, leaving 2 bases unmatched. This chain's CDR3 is CASSVGLAGTGELFF. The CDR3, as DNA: TGTGCCAGCAGTGTCGGACTAGCGGGGACCGGGGAGCTGTTTTTT.

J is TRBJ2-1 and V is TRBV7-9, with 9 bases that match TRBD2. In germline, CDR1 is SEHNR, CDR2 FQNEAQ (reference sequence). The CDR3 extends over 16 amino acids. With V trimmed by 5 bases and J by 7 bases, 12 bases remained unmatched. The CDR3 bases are TGTGCCAGCAGCCCCACAGCGGGGGGCGCGGGAAATGAGCAGTTCTTC. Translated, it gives CASSPTAGGAGNEQFF.

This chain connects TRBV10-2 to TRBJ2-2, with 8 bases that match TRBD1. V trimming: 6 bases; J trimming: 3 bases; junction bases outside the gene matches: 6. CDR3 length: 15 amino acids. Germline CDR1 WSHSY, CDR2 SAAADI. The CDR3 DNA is TGCGCCAGCAGGAAGGCACAGGGGGACACCGGGGAGCTGTTTTTT. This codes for CASRKAQGDTGELFF.